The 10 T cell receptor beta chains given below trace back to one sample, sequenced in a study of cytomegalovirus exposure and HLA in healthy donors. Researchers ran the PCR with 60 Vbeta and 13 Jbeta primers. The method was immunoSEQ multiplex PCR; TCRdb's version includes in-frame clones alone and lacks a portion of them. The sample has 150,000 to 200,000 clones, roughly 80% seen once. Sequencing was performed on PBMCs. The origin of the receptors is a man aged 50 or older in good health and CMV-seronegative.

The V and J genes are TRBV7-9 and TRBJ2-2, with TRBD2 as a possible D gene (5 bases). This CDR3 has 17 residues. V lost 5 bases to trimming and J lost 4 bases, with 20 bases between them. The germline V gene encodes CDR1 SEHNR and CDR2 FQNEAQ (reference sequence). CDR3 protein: CASSLPRARGGTGELFF. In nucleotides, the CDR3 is TGTGCCAGCAGCCTTCCGAGGGCGCGAGGAGGCACCGGGGAGCTGTTTTTT.

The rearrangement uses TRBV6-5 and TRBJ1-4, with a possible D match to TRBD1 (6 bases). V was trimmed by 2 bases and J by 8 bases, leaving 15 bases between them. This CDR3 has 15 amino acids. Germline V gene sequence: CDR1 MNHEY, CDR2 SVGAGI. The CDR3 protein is CASSYRSPGEEKLFF. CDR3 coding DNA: TGTGCCAGCAGTTACAGAAGTCCAGGGGAGGAAAAACTGTTTTTT.

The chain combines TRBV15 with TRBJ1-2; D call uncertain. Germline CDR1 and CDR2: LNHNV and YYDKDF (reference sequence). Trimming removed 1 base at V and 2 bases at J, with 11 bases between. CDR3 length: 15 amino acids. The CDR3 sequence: CATSRARGFNYGYTF. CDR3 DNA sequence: TGTGCCACCAGCAGAGCGCGCGGGTTCAACTATGGCTACACCTTC.

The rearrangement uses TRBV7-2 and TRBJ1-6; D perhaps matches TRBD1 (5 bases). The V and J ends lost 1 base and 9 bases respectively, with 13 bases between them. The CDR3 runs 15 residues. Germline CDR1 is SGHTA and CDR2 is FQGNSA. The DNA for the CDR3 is TGTGCCAGCAGCTTAGTAGGGGAATTAGGTTCACCCCTCCACTTT. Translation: CASSLVGELGSPLHF.

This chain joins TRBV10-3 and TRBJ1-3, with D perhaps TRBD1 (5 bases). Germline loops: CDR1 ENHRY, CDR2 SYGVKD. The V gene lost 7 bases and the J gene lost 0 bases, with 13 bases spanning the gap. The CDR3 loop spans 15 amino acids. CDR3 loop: CAITQGRRSGNTIYF. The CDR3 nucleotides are TGTGCCATCACCCAGGGCAGGCGCTCTGGAAACACCATATATTTT.

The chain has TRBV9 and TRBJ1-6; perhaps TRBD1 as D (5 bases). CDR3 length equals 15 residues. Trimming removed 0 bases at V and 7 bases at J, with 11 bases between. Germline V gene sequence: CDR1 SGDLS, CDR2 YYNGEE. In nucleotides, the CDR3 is TGTGCCAGCAGCGTAGGGGTCAGGGTGAATTCACCCCTCCACTTT. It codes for CASSVGVRVNSPLHF. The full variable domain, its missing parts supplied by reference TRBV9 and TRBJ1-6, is DSGVTQTPKHLITATGQRVTLRCSPRSGDLSVYWYQQSLDQGLQFLIQYYNGEERAKGNILERFSAQQFPDLHSELNLSSLELGDSALYFCASSVGVRVNSPLHFGNGTRLTVT.

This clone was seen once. CDR3 protein: CASSIRTGVWEKLFF. The CDR3 DNA reads as TGTGCCAGCAGCATCAGGACAGGGGTGTGGGAAAAACTGTTTTTT. This chain joins TRBV7-9 and TRBJ1-4, with 9 bases fitting TRBD1. The CDR3 spans 15 residues. Trimming cost V 5 bases and J 8 bases; bases outside gene matches: 9. Germline CDR1 is SEHNR and CDR2 is FQNEAQ (reference sequence).

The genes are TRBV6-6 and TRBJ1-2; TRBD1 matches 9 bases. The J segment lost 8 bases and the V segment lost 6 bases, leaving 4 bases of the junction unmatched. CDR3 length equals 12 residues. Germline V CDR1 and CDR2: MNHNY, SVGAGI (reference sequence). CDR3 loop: CASRQGAGGYTF. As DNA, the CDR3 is TGTGCCAGCAGACAGGGGGCGGGGGGCTACACCTTC.

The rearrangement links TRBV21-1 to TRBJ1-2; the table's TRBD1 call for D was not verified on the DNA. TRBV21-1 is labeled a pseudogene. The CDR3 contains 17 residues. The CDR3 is CASSKGRSQGAGYGYTF. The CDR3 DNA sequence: TGTGCCAGCAGCAAAGGGAGGTCACAGGGGGCGGGGTATGGCTACACCTTC.

The DNA for the CDR3 is TGCGCCAGCAGCCAAGAATGGACTGGTGGGACTGAAGCTTTCTTT. This encodes CASSQEWTGGTEAFF. This rearrangement joins TRBV4-1 to TRBJ1-1, with D unresolved. This CDR3 is built from 15 residues. Trimming removed 0 bases at V and 5 bases at J, with 13 bases between. Germline assignment: CDR1 MGHRA and CDR2 YSYEKL.